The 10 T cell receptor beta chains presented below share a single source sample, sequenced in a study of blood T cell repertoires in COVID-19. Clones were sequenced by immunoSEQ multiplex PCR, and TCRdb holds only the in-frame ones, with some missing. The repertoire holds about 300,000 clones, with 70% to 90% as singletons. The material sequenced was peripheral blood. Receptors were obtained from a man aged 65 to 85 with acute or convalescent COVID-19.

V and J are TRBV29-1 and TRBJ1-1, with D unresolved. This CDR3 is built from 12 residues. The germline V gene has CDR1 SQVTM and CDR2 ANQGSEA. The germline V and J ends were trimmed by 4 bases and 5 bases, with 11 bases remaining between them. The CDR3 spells CSVGLGRTEAFF. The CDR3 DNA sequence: TGCAGCGTTGGACTAGGGAGGACTGAAGCTTTCTTT. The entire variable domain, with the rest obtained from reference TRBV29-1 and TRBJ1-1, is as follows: SAVISQKPSRDICQRGTSLTIQCQVDSQVTMMFWYRQQPGQSLTLIATANQGSEATYESGFVIDKFPISRPNLTFSTLTVSNMSPEDSSIYLCSVGLGRTEAFFGQGTRLTVV.

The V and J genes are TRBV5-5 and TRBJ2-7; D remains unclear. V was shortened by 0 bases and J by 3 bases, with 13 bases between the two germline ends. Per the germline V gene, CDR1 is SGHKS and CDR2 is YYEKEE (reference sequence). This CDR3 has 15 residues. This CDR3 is CASSLGQPQLYEQYF. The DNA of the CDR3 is TGTGCCAGCAGCTTGGGACAACCCCAGCTCTACGAGCAGTACTTC.

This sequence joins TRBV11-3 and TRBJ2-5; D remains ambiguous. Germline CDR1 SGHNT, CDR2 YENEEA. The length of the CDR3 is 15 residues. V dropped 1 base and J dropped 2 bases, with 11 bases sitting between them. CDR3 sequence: CASSLGESLQETQYF. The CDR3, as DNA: TGTGCCAGCAGCTTAGGAGAGAGCTTACAAGAGACCCAGTACTTC.

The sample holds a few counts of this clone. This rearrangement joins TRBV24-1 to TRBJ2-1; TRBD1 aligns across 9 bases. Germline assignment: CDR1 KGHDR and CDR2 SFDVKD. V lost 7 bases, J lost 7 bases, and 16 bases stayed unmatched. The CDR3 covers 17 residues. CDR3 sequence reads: CATSPTPGQGSGNEQFF. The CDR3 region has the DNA TGTGCCACCAGCCCAACTCCGGGACAGGGAAGCGGGAATGAGCAGTTCTTC.

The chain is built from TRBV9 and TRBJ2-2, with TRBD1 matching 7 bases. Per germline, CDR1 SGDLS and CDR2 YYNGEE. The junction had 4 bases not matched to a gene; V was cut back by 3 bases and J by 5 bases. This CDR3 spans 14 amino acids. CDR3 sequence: CASSATGQTGELFF. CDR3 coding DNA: TGTGCCAGCAGCGCGACAGGGCAGACCGGGGAGCTGTTTTTT.

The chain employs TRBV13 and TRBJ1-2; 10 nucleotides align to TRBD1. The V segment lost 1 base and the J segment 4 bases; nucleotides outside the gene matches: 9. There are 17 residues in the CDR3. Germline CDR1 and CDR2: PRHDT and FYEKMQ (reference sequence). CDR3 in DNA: TGTGCCAGCAGCTTAGCCCGCCGGGACAGGGGTAGCTATGGCTACACCTTC. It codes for CASSLARRDRGSYGYTF.

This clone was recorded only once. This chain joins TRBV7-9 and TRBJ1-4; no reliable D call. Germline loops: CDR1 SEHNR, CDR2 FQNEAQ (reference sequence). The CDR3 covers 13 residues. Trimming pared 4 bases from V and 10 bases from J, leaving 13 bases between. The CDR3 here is CASSYQAEGKLFF. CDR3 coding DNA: TGTGCCAGCAGCTACCAGGCGGAGGGAAAACTGTTTTTT.

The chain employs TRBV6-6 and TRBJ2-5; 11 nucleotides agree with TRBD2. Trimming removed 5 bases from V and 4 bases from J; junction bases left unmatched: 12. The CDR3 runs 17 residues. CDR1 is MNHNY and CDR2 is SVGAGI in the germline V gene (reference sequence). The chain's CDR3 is CASSPRLAGGHGETQYF. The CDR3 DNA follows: TGTGCCAGCAGTCCCCGATTAGCGGGGGGGCACGGAGAGACCCAGTACTTC.

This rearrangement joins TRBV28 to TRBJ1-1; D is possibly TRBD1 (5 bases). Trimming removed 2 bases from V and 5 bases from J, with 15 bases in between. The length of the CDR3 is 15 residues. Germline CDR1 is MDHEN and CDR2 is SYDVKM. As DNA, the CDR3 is TGTGCCAGCAGTTTACAAGACTGGAGGGGAACTGAAGCTTTCTTT. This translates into CASSLQDWRGTEAFF.

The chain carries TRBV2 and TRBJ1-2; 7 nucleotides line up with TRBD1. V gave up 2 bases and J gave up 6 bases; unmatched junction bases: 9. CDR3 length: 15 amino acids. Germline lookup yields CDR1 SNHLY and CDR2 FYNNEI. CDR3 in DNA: TGTGCCAGCAGTGAATTGACAGGGAAAGATGATGGCTACACCTTC. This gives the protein CASSELTGKDDGYTF.